The rows below give T cell receptor beta chains drawn from one sample of a study of memory CD8 T cells in hepatitis C reinfection. TCRdb's copy holds only in-frame clones and misses some; the assay was immunoSEQ multiplex PCR. The repertoire has about 47,000 clones, approximately 90% of them found once; the top ten carry more than 0.95%. The source material was naive CD8+ T cells sorted from blood. Receptors were obtained from a man aged 18 to 30 with hepatitis C virus infection. CDR3s include the opening cysteine and the closing phenylalanine or tryptophan. A D gene is named only where the DNA matches it firmly. The listing skips clone size in some rows; elsewhere it reads once, few, many or a size class.

V	size	D	length	J	DNA	CDR3
TRBV5-1	-	-	13	TRBJ2-3	TGCGCCAGCAGCCTCCAGGGGACAGATACGCAGTATTTT	CASSLQGTDTQYF
TRBV4-1	-	-	14	TRBJ1-2	TGCGCCAGCAGCCAAGGTACAGGAAACTATGGCTACACCTTC	CASSQGTGNYGYTF
TRBV7-7	once	-	13	TRBJ2-3	TGTGCTAGCAGTCCCCCTAGCACAGATACGCAGTATTTT	CASSPPSTDTQYF
TRBV7-2	-	TRBD1	16	TRBJ1-5	TGTGCCAGCAGCTTTACAGGGGGCGAGGGCAATCAGCCCCAGCATTTT	CASSFTGGEGNQPQHF
TRBV18	once	TRBD1	14	TRBJ2-7	TGTGCCAGCTCATCGGGACAGGCAGTCTACGAGCAGTACTTC	CASSSGQAVYEQYF
TRBV19	-	-	13	TRBJ2-2	TGTGCCAGTAGTATAGGAGGCGTGGGGGAGCTGTTTTTT	CASSIGGVGELFF
TRBV7-9	-	TRBD2	19	TRBJ2-3	TGTGCCAGCAGCCCAACGGGGCGGGAGGCTCTCGACACGGCAGATACGCAGTATTTT	CASSPTGREALDTADTQYF
TRBV11-2	-	TRBD2	17	TRBJ2-7	TGTGCCAGCAGCCGCGGGACTAGCGGGATGAGCTCCTACGAGCAGTACTTC	CASSRGTSGMSSYEQYF
TRBV4-1	-	TRBD2	15	TRBJ2-1	TGCGCCAGCAGCCAACTCGGGACTAGTTGGTATGAGCAGTTCTTC	CASSQLGTSWYEQFF
TRBV5-5	-	TRBD1	13	TRBJ1-2	TGTGCCAGTAGCACAGGGGGCTCCGATGGCTACACCTTC	CASSTGGSDGYTF
TRBV2	-	TRBD2	15	TRBJ2-3	TGTGCCAGCACCAAGAGCGGGATCCTTGCAGATACGCAGTATTTT	CASTKSGILADTQYF
TRBV4-1	-	-	15	TRBJ2-1	TGCGCCAGCAGCCAGGAAGGCGACTACAACAATGAGCAGTTCTTC	CASSQEGDYNNEQFF
TRBV19	-	-	12	TRBJ2-1	TGTGCCAGTAGTCCCCAGGGCAATGAGCAGTTCTTC	CASSPQGNEQFF
TRBV4-1	-	-	17	TRBJ1-4	TGCGCCAGCAGCCAAGAGGAGGCAGTCTTCGTTAATGAAAAACTGTTTTTT	CASSQEEAVFVNEKLFF
TRBV5-5	-	TRBD2	15	TRBJ2-3	TGTGCCAGCAGCCGACTAGCGGAGACCACAGATACGCAGTATTTT	CASSRLAETTDTQYF
TRBV9	-	TRBD2	17	TRBJ2-1	TGTGCCAGCAGCGTAGAGGCCAGCGGGAGCTCCTACAATGAGCAGTTCTTC	CASSVEASGSSYNEQFF
TRBV4-1	-	-	15	TRBJ2-7	TGCGCCAGCAGCCCCGGGGCAGGGGACACCTACGAGCAGTACTTC	CASSPGAGDTYEQYF
TRBV10-3	-	-	16	TRBJ2-2	TGTGCCATCAGTGGAAATAGCGCCACGAACACCGGGGAGCTGTTTTTT	CAISGNSATNTGELFF
TRBV10-1	-	-	14	TRBJ1-4	TGCGCCAGCAGAACCAGATCAACTAATGAAAAACTGTTTTTT	CASRTRSTNEKLFF
TRBV7-9	-	-	15	TRBJ2-1	TGTGCCAGCAGCCATGTCATCTACTCCTACAATGAGCAGTTCTTC	CASSHVIYSYNEQFF
TRBV19	few	-	15	TRBJ1-1	TGTGCCAGTAGTTCCGGGAGCAGGGCGGCCACTGAAGCTTTCTTT	CASSSGSRAATEAFF
TRBV7-2	-	-	15	TRBJ2-3	TGTGCCAGCAGCTTAGAACAGGGTGGCACAGATACGCAGTATTTT	CASSLEQGGTDTQYF
TRBV5-5	-	TRBD1	15	TRBJ1-1	TGTGCCAGCAGCCACTCACAGGGGGTGAACACTGAAGCTTTCTTT	CASSHSQGVNTEAFF
TRBV4-2	-	-	17	TRBJ1-3	TGTGCCAGCAGCCAAGGTGGGCAGGAATTCTCTGGAAACACCATATATTTT	CASSQGGQEFSGNTIYF
TRBV7-3	-	-	15	TRBJ2-3	TGTGCCAGCAGCTTAACCGGGAGCCTCACAGATACGCAGTATTTT	CASSLTGSLTDTQYF
TRBV5-4	-	TRBD1	14	TRBJ2-7	TGTGCCAGCAGCCCCAGACAGGGGCAATACGAGCAGTACTTC	CASSPRQGQYEQYF
TRBV19	-	-	16	TRBJ1-5	TGTGCCAGTAGTCCTTCGGCGGGACGGAGCAATCAGCCCCAGCATTTT	CASSPSAGRSNQPQHF
TRBV2	-	TRBD2	14	TRBJ2-1	TGTGCCAGCAGCGCAATAGCGGGAGAGAATGAGCAGTTCTTC	CASSAIAGENEQFF
TRBV6-5	few	TRBD2	12	TRBJ2-7	TGTGCCAGCAGTTTCATAGCGGGAGAGCAGTACTTC	CASSFIAGEQYF
TRBV7-9	-	TRBD2	15	TRBJ2-7	TGTGCCAGCAGCTTAACCAGCGGGAGTAGTGGAAAGCAGTACTTC	CASSLTSGSSGKQYF
TRBV29-1	-	TRBD1	15	TRBJ2-5	TGCAGCGTTTGGGACAGGGGGGATACGTCGGAGACCCAGTACTTC	CSVWDRGDTSETQYF
TRBV12-5	-	-	14	TRBJ2-1	TGTGCTAGTGGTTTCCCCAGGGAAGACAATGAGCAGTTCTTC	CASGFPREDNEQFF
TRBV6-5	-	TRBD2	13	TRBJ2-1	TGTGCCAGCAGTCGGACTAGCGGCAATGAGCAGTTCTTC	CASSRTSGNEQFF
TRBV7-8	-	TRBD2	14	TRBJ2-1	TGTGCCAGCAGCTTAGGGCGGACTAGCGGGGGGGAGTTCTTC	CASSLGRTSGGEFF
TRBV7-3	-	TRBD2	14	TRBJ2-3	TGTGCCAGCAGCCTTAGCGGGATCGCAGATACGCAGTATTTT	CASSLSGIADTQYF
TRBV2	few	-	12	TRBJ2-1	TGTGCCAACCGGGACATTGGGAATGAGCAGTTCTTC	CANRDIGNEQFF
TRBV5-6	-	TRBD2	16	TRBJ2-1	TGTGCCAGCAGCCCCGGGACTAGCGGGGGTTACAATGAGCAGTTCTTC	CASSPGTSGGYNEQFF
TRBV2	-	TRBD1	15	TRBJ2-5	TGTGCCAGCACCACCGGGACAGGAGGCCTAGAGACCCAGTACTTC	CASTTGTGGLETQYF
TRBV25-1	-	TRBD2	14	TRBJ2-5	TGTGCCAGCAGTGAATTAAGGGGAGGGGAGACCCAGTACTTC	CASSELRGGETQYF
TRBV2	-	-	16	TRBJ2-3	TGTGCCAGCAGTGAATGGCAGGGCCACAGCACAGATACGCAGTATTTT	CASSEWQGHSTDTQYF
TRBV10-2	-	-	13	TRBJ1-3	TGCGCCAGCAGTGACGGGGTAGGAAACACCATATATTTT	CASSDGVGNTIYF
TRBV4-2	-	TRBD2	17	TRBJ2-5	TGTGCCAGCAGCCAAATAGTCGGGACTAGCGGCCAAGAGACCCAGTACTTC	CASSQIVGTSGQETQYF